Each of the 14 T cell receptor beta chains below was sequenced from the same sample in a study of shared clonotypes between healthy human individuals. Libraries were prepared by immunoSEQ multiplex PCR; TCRdb keeps only in-frame clonotypes and omits some of them. The data hold 2 million to 2.5 million clones, with more than 80% observed a single time. Material for sequencing was naive CD4+ T cells from PBMCs. Subset noted: CD45RA+ positively selected. These receptors originate from a man younger than 35 in good health. Some clones in this sample may be carry-over from other donors' samples.

V usage is TRBV5-1 and J usage is TRBJ2-7; the D is unclear. V lost 2 bases and J lost 3, with 9 bases in between. The CDR3 is 13 amino acids. Looked up from germline, CDR1 is SGHRS and CDR2 is YFSETQ. CDR3 DNA sequence: TGCGCCAGCAGCTTTGGAGATGACTACGAGCAGTACTTC. Translating it yields CASSFGDDYEQYF.

Concerning this clone itself: Other DNA sequences in this sample translate to the same CDR3. The V call is TRBV19, the J call TRBJ2-3, with 8 bases matching TRBD2. CDR3 length equals 14 residues. V lost 4 bases and J lost 1; bases outside the gene matches: 1. Germline CDR1 and CDR2: LNHDA and SQIVND (reference sequence). The CDR3 spells CASSSSGGTDTQYF. DNA of the CDR3: TGTGCCAGTAGTAGTAGCGGGGGCACAGATACGCAGTATTTT.

For the CDR3, the DNA is TGTGCCAGCAGTTTACAGGGGAGATCGGGGGAGCAGTACTTC. Translation: CASSLQGRSGEQYF. V usage is TRBV27 and J usage is TRBJ2-7, with a possible D match to TRBD1 (6 bases). There are 14 residues in the CDR3. Per the germline V gene, CDR1 is MNHEY and CDR2 is SMNVEV (reference sequence). Trimming took 2 bases from V and 7 from J, leaving 15 bases between them.

This clone was seen a single time. This chain links TRBV9 with TRBJ2-3; D unresolved. The V end was cut by 4 bases, the J end by 8 bases, with 14 bases between. CDR1 is SGDLS and CDR2 is YYNGEE in the germline V gene. This CDR3 has 13 amino acids. Here the CDR3 reads CASSPQSPGTQYF. CDR3 sequence (DNA): TGTGCCAGCAGCCCCCAGTCCCCCGGTACGCAGTATTTT.

This clone was detected a few times. The chain is built from TRBV19 and TRBJ1-1, with 8 bases fitting TRBD1. V was pared by 5 bases and J by 5 bases, with 7 bases of the junction left unmatched. The CDR3 runs 14 residues. CDR1 is LNHDA, CDR2 SQIVND, per germline (reference sequence). The CDR3 DNA follows: TGTGCCAGTAGTTTCCGGACAGGGAATACTGAAGCTTTCTTT. Amino acids: CASSFRTGNTEAFF.

Remarks on this clone: The junction and the germline gene differ at one end; a read error may be behind it. J is TRBJ1-1 and V is TRBV6-6, with TRBD1 matching over 10 bases. CDR1 is MNHNY and CDR2 is SVGAGI in the germline V gene (reference sequence). The CDR3 covers 14 residues. CDR3 protein: CASRYFGQGESAFF. DNA of the CDR3: TGTGCCAGCCGTTACTTCGGACAGGGGGAATCGGCTTTCTTT.

The chain links TRBV6-6 to TRBJ2-3, with D possibly matching TRBD2 (5 bases). The V gene's germline CDR1 is MNHNY and CDR2 SVGAGI (reference sequence). Trimming left V 5 bases short and J 2 bases short, with 8 bases between. The CDR3 loop spans 13 amino acids. The CDR3 here is CASSTGFTDTQYF. The CDR3, as DNA: TGTGCCAGCAGTACGGGGTTCACAGATACGCAGTATTTT.

V is TRBV7-3 and J is TRBJ2-6; D is perhaps TRBD1 or TRBD2 (5 bases each). CDR1 and CDR2 (germline): SGHTA, FQGTGA. Trimming removed 2 bases from V and 2 bases from J, with 13 bases in between. The CDR3 totals 17 residues. The CDR3 is CASSLFGDRAGANVLTF. CDR3 sequence (DNA): TGTGCCAGCAGCTTATTCGGGGACCGCGCTGGGGCCAACGTCCTGACTTTC.

V gene TRBV5-1 combines with J gene TRBJ1-1, with D perhaps matching TRBD1 (6 bases). V lost 0 bases and J 0 bases, leaving 12 bases between the germline ends. Per germline, CDR1 SGHRS and CDR2 YFSETQ. CDR3 length equals 16 residues. Here the CDR3 reads CASSLGQGWMNTEAFF. The DNA for the CDR3 is TGCGCCAGCAGCTTGGGGCAGGGGTGGATGAACACTGAAGCTTTCTTT.

The J gene is TRBJ2-1, the V gene TRBV7-3; 12 bases agree with TRBD2. Germline loops: CDR1 SGHTA, CDR2 FQGTGA. The CDR3 totals 15 residues. Trimming cost V 2 bases and J 7 bases; bases outside gene matches: 3. The CDR3, as DNA: TGTGCCAGCAGCTTAGGAACTAGCGGGGGGAATGAGCAGTTCTTC. It specifies CASSLGTSGGNEQFF. The entire variable domain, with the rest obtained from reference TRBV7-3 and TRBJ2-1, is as follows: GAGVSQTPSNKVTEKGKYVELRCDPISGHTALYWYRQSLGQGPEFLIYFQGTGAADDSGLPNDRFFAVRPEGSVSTLKIQRTERGDSAVYLCASSLGTSGGNEQFFGPGTRLTVL.

The chain has TRBV7-8 and TRBJ1-1, with D tentatively TRBD1 (5 bases). V shed 2 bases and J shed 6 bases, with 19 bases lying between them. The V gene's germline CDR1 is SGHVS and CDR2 FQNEAQ. The CDR3 has 16 amino acids. CDR3 nucleotides: TGTGCCAGCAGCTTAAGGGGCCGGGCAAATAGATCTGAAGCTTTCTTT. Amino acids: CASSLRGRANRSEAFF.

The chain combines TRBV18 with TRBJ2-5; D is uncertain. The V end was cut by 6 bases, the J end by 4 bases, with 15 bases between. The CDR3 has 14 amino acids. Germline values: CDR1 KGHSH, CDR2 LQKENI. CDR3 in amino acids: CASSPPRDLETQYF. The CDR3 DNA reads TGTGCCAGCTCCCCGCCAAGGGATCTAGAGACCCAGTACTTC.

The chain employs TRBV6-1 and TRBJ2-3; 8 nucleotides agree with TRBD2. The CDR3 has 18 amino acids. The ends lost 1 base at V and 2 bases at J; junction bases unmatched: 11. Germline CDR1 is MNHNS and CDR2 is SASEGT. CDR3 protein: CASSEVVAGLAITDTQYF. CDR3 DNA sequence: TGTGCCAGCAGTGAAGTGGTAGCGGGACTTGCTATCACAGATACGCAGTATTTT.

The rearrangement links TRBV11-2 to TRBJ2-3; D may be TRBD1 (6 bases). Trimming took off 5 bases at V and 1 base at J, with 10 bases between the two ends. The V gene's germline CDR1 is SGHAT and CDR2 FQNNGV. This CDR3 region has 14 residues. The CDR3 nucleotides read TGTGCCAGCAGCCCCCGACAGGGCACAGATACGCAGTATTTT. This codes for CASSPRQGTDTQYF.